Following are 29 T cell receptor beta chains from one sample sequenced in a study of identical twins. TCRdb ran MiXCR on the 5' RACE reads and lists one entry per CDR3 protein. The table records hundreds of thousands of distinct CDR3 sequences, 7.1% of them present only once. This sample was also put to use in a study of yellow fever vaccine responses in identical twins.

Sequenced sample: PBMCs. Receptors were obtained from a woman in her late teens or twenties in good health.

The V and J genes are TRBV27 and TRBJ2-3; 8 bases line up with TRBD1. This CDR3 region has 14 residues. CDR1 MNHEY and CDR2 SMNVEV come from the germline V gene (reference sequence). V lost 6 bases to trimming and J lost 5 bases; unmatched junction nucleotides: 7. The CDR3 DNA follows: TGTGCCAGCAGAGTCCTAACAGGGGGAGATACGCAGTATTTT. Translating it yields CASRVLTGGDTQYF.

The chain combines TRBV7-2 with TRBJ2-1; no reliable D call. The CDR3 runs to 14 residues. The V end was cut by 1 base, the J end by 5 bases, with 9 bases between. CDR1 is SGHTA, CDR2 FQGNSA, per germline. CDR3 sequence: CASSLVAGDNEQFF. Here the CDR3 DNA reads TGTGCCAGCAGCTTAGTCGCTGGGGACAATGAGCAGTTCTTC.

The chain couples TRBV6-2 or TRBV6-3 to TRBJ2-1, with TRBD2 identical over 9 bases. CDR1 is MNHEY, CDR2 SVGEGT, per germline. The trim removed 6 bases at V and 4 bases at J, leaving 7 bases unmatched. The CDR3 has 15 amino acids. This CDR3 reads CASSRDAGGYNEQFF. For the CDR3, the DNA is TGTGCCAGCAGCCGTGACGCGGGGGGGTACAATGAGCAGTTCTTC.

This clonotype was detected only a few times. This rearrangement joins TRBV5-1 to TRBJ1-1; TRBD1 is a possible D gene (5 bases). Germline V lookup: CDR1 SGHRS, CDR2 YFSETQ. Between the trimmed V and J ends, which lost 5 bases and 5 bases, there was a span of 19 bases. The CDR3 totals 15 residues. The DNA of the CDR3 is TGCGCCAGCAGATCTAATGCAGGGTTACGGACTGAAGCTTTCTTT. It codes for CASRSNAGLRTEAFF.

This clonotype was observed a few times. The chain joins TRBV24-1 to TRBJ2-7; 13 bases match TRBD2. The CDR3 is 15 residues long. J gave up 5 bases and V 3 bases, and 3 bases lay outside the gene matches. Germline CDR1 is KGHDR and CDR2 is SFDVKD. CDR3 loop: CATSDPGTSGNEQYF. CDR3 sequence (DNA): TGTGCCACCAGTGATCCCGGGACTAGCGGGAACGAGCAGTACTTC.

This clonotype was found many times. The genes are TRBV12-3 or TRBV12-4 and TRBJ1-1, with D possibly being TRBD1 (5 bases). Deletions cut 6 bases from V and 11 bases from J, with 19 bases between. This CDR3 is built from 13 residues. The CDR3 spells CASSRDLGIYAFF. The CDR3 DNA reads TGTGCCAGCAGCAGGGACCTTGGGATCTACGCTTTCTTT.

The chain links TRBV12-3 or TRBV12-4 to TRBJ1-6; TRBD1 agrees at 7 bases. V lost 7 bases, J lost 4 bases, and 10 bases stayed unmatched. The CDR3 loop spans 16 amino acids. CDR3 in amino acids: CASTNLGTAYNSPLHF. The CDR3 DNA sequence: TGTGCCAGCACCAACCTTGGGACAGCTTATAATTCACCCCTCCACTTT.

This clonotype has only a few counts. The gene calls are TRBV28 and TRBJ2-7, with 8 bases matching TRBD1. CDR1 and CDR2 from the germline V gene are MDHEN and SYDVKM. With 6 bases clipped from V and 2 bases from J, the junction kept 9 bases outside the gene matches. CDR3 length equals 15 residues. CDR3: CASSSVGQGTYEQYF. CDR3 nucleotides: TGTGCCAGCAGCTCGGTCGGACAGGGCACCTACGAGCAGTACTTC.

This clonotype was recorded a few times. V usage is TRBV12-3 or TRBV12-4 and J usage is TRBJ2-1; perhaps TRBD2 as D (6 bases). This CDR3 is 13 amino acids long. V dropped 4 bases and J dropped 9 bases, with 13 bases sitting between them. CDR3 sequence: CASSSGEVGEQFF. In DNA, the CDR3 is TGTGCCAGCAGTTCTGGGGAGGTCGGTGAGCAGTTCTTC.

This sequence joins TRBV5-6 and TRBJ2-7; D possibly corresponds to TRBD2 (5 bases). Trimming shortened V by 3 bases and J by 5 bases, and 12 bases separated the two germline ends. Germline V gene sequence: CDR1 SGHDT, CDR2 YYEEEE. The length of the CDR3 is 13 residues. The CDR3 sequence: CASSSLAGDEQYV. The CDR3 nucleotides read TGTGCCAGCAGCTCCCTCGCGGGTGACGAGCAGTACGTC.

This clonotype was seen repeatedly, ten times or more. The chain is built from TRBV4-1 and TRBJ1-4; D is undetermined. V was cut by 3 bases and J by 3 bases, with 11 bases left in between. The CDR3 totals 15 residues. Germline V gene lookup returns CDR1 MGHRA and CDR2 YSYEKL. In DNA, the CDR3 is TGCGCCAGCAGCCAGTTGCAAGGCTCTAATGAAAAACTGTTTTTT. Its translation: CASSQLQGSNEKLFF.

This clonotype turned up a few times. A junction boundary mismatches the germline segment, possibly from a read error. V is TRBV7-9 and J is TRBJ1-2, with 10 nucleotides matching TRBD1. The CDR3 spans 15 residues. CDR1 is SEHNR, CDR2 FQNEAQ, per germline (reference sequence). The CDR3 region is CPSSGDRGRFYGYTF. The CDR3 bases are TGTCCCAGCAGCGGCGACAGGGGGCGTTTCTATGGCTACACCTTC.

This clonotype was seen more than once but under ten times. This chain joins TRBV29-1 and TRBJ2-1, with D possibly TRBD2 on 7 matching bases. This CDR3 is built from 15 residues. CDR1 is SQVTM, CDR2 ANQGSEA, per germline. V was cut by 7 bases and J by 5 bases, with 21 bases left in between. CDR3 protein: CSARDYQGTHNEQFF. The CDR3 DNA reads as TGCAGCGCGCGGGACTACCAGGGGACCCACAATGAGCAGTTCTTC.

Concerning this clonotype itself: A much larger clone differs by one base, so this may be a read error. The chain has TRBV10-3 and TRBJ2-3; perhaps TRBD2 as D (6 bases). Deletions cut 3 bases from V and 4 bases from J, with 17 bases between. This CDR3 region has 16 residues. Per germline, CDR1 ENHRY and CDR2 SYGVKD. DNA of the CDR3: TGTGCCATCAGTGATTGCAGGACGGGAGTCTCAGATACGCAGTATTTT. Protein product: CAISDCRTGVSDTQYF.

This clonotype has only a few counts. The chain couples TRBV11-2 to TRBJ2-7, with D tentatively TRBD1 (5 bases). This CDR3 has 13 residues. CDR1 and CDR2 (germline): SGHAT, FQNNGV. V gave up 0 bases and J gave up 7 bases, with 10 bases separating them. The CDR3 bases are TGTGCCAGCAGCTTAGACAGGGTTTGGGAGCAGTACTTC. Its protein product is CASSLDRVWEQYF.

This clonotype has only a few counts. The chain is built from TRBV3-1 and TRBJ2-7; D ambiguous. In germline, CDR1 is LGHDT, CDR2 YNNKEL (reference sequence). The CDR3 consists of 14 residues. Trimming stripped 1 base from V and 4 bases from J, with 11 bases between. CDR3 in DNA: TGTGCCAGCAGCCAAGTCTATCGGCCTTACGAGCAGTACTTC. It is translated as CASSQVYRPYEQYF.

The rearrangement links TRBV7-9 to TRBJ2-1; 7 bases map to TRBD1. With 1 base clipped from V and 8 bases from J, the junction kept 14 bases outside the gene matches. Germline V gene sequence: CDR1 SEHNR, CDR2 FQNEAQ (reference sequence). The CDR3 has 17 residues. CDR3 bases: TGTGCCAGCAGCTTAGTGGGACAGATGGGCATATCACATGAGCAGTTCTTC. Translating it yields CASSLVGQMGISHEQFF.

V usage is TRBV4-1 and J usage is TRBJ1-1; D uncertain. This CDR3 contains 15 residues. Trimming removed 1 base at V and 5 bases at J, with 14 bases between. Germline V CDR1 and CDR2: MGHRA, YSYEKL. CDR3 in DNA: TGCGCCAGCAGCCAAGCGGTGGGGAGAGAGACTGAAGCTTTCTTT. Protein product: CASSQAVGRETEAFF.

This clonotype occurred a few times. This sequence joins TRBV4-1 and TRBJ2-2; D possibly corresponds to TRBD1 (5 bases). With 4 bases removed from V and 1 base from J, the gap between germline ends came to 13 bases. Per germline, CDR1 MGHRA and CDR2 YSYEKL. This CDR3 spans 16 amino acids. The chain's CDR3 is CASSPGQMMNTGELFF. For the CDR3, the DNA is TGCGCCAGCAGCCCAGGACAAATGATGAACACCGGGGAGCTGTTTTTT.

This clonotype has ten or more counts. J is TRBJ2-2 and V is TRBV29-1; 8 bases match TRBD1. The junction had 8 bases not matched to a gene; V was cut back by 1 base and J by 1 base. The CDR3 sequence is 17 residues long. Germline loops: CDR1 SQVTM, CDR2 ANQGSEA. The CDR3 loop reads CSVEGPRTGMNTGELFF. CDR3 in DNA: TGCAGCGTTGAAGGTCCCCGGACAGGGATGAACACCGGGGAGCTGTTTTTT.

This clonotype occurred a few times. V usage is TRBV7-8 and J usage is TRBJ1-2, with D possibly being TRBD1 (6 bases). The germline V gene encodes CDR1 SGHVS and CDR2 FQNEAQ. This CDR3 region has 16 residues. V gave up 3 bases and J gave up 8 bases, with 22 bases separating them. CDR3 DNA sequence: TGTGCCAGCAGCTTGAAGGGGACACCCAACCTCGGGGGCTACACCTTC. Translating gives CASSLKGTPNLGGYTF. Full variable domain (missing parts from reference TRBV7-8 and TRBJ1-2): GAGVSQSPRYKVAKRGQDVALRCDPISGHVSLFWYQQALGQGPEFLTYFQNEAQLDKSGLPSDRFFAERPEGSVSTLKIQRTQQEDSAVYLCASSLKGTPNLGGYTFGSGTRLTVV.

The J gene is TRBJ2-5, the V gene TRBV20-1; 9 positions match TRBD2. The CDR3 spans 15 residues. V lost 3 bases, J lost 1 base, and 6 bases stayed unmatched. Germline-derived CDR1 and CDR2 are DFQATT and SNEGSKA (reference sequence). The CDR3 region is CSASALAGSQETQYF. The CDR3 nucleotides read TGCAGTGCTAGTGCTCTAGCGGGGTCCCAAGAGACCCAGTACTTC.

The table lists this clonotype with a few counts. The chain is built from TRBV6-5 and TRBJ2-7; the D gene could be TRBD1 or TRBD2 (5 bases each). CDR1 and CDR2 from the germline V gene are MNHEY and SVGAGI. This CDR3 is built from 14 residues. V gave up 0 bases and J gave up 5 bases, with 11 bases separating them. The CDR3 here is CASSYSRGVHEQYV. DNA of the CDR3: TGTGCCAGCAGTTACTCCCGAGGGGTCCACGAGCAGTACGTC.

This clonotype was counted between two and nine times. The chain joins TRBV12-3 or TRBV12-4 to TRBJ1-1; 8 positions agree with TRBD1. V shed 6 bases, J shed 0 bases, and the junction held 6 bases outside the gene matches. The CDR3 sequence is 15 residues long. CDR3 sequence reads: CASRRQGAVNTEAFF. The DNA for the CDR3 is TGTGCCAGCAGGCGCCAGGGGGCCGTGAACACTGAAGCTTTCTTT.

The genes are TRBV19 and TRBJ2-5, with unresolved D. V was shortened by 4 bases and J by 5 bases, with 14 bases between the two germline ends. Looked up from germline, CDR1 is LNHDA and CDR2 is SQIVND (reference sequence). This CDR3 spans 14 amino acids. CDR3 residues: CASSRAGSWETQYF. As DNA, the CDR3 is TGTGCCAGTAGTAGAGCCGGTTCCTGGGAGACCCAGTACTTC.

The chain employs TRBV12-3 or TRBV12-4 and TRBJ2-6, with 8 positions matching TRBD1. Germline trimming cut 6 bases from V and 2 bases from J; bases unmatched to any gene: 9. The CDR3 loop spans 17 amino acids. The CDR3 sequence is CASSKQGVVAGANVLTF. CDR3 DNA: TGTGCCAGCAGCAAACAGGGGGTGGTGGCTGGGGCCAACGTCCTGACTTTC.

This clonotype showed up just a few times. The chain employs TRBV12-3 or TRBV12-4 and TRBJ2-5; TRBD2 matches 13 bases. The ends lost 5 bases at V and 6 bases at J; junction bases unmatched: 9. The CDR3 consists of 16 residues. This CDR3 is CASSPPGTSGMKTQYF. For the CDR3, the DNA is TGTGCCAGCAGTCCCCCGGGGACTAGCGGGATGAAGACCCAGTACTTC.

The CDR3 region is CASSSRSSRHSYEQYF. For the CDR3, the DNA is TGCGCCAGCAGCTCGCGCTCTAGCCGTCACTCCTACGAGCAGTACTTC. The J gene is TRBJ2-7, the V gene TRBV5-1; possibly TRBD2 for D (5 bases). V lost 3 bases and J 0 bases, leaving 16 bases between the germline ends. This CDR3 region has 16 residues. CDR1 SGHRS and CDR2 YFSETQ come from the germline V gene.

The chain carries TRBV5-1 and TRBJ2-5, with D possibly called TRBD1 or TRBD2 (7 bases each). V gave up 4 bases and J gave up 7 bases, with 17 bases separating them. Germline CDR1 is SGHRS and CDR2 is YFSETQ. The CDR3 is made up of 14 amino acids. This CDR3 is CASSSRTGEGTQYF. The CDR3 region has the DNA TGCGCCAGCAGCAGCCGAACAGGGGAGGGGACCCAGTACTTC. The full variable domain, in which reference TRBV5-1 and TRBJ2-5 provide the parts outside the CDR3, is KAGVTQTPRYLIKTRGQQVTLSCSPISGHRSVSWYQQTPGQGLQFLFEYFSETQRNKGNFPGRFSGRQFSNSRSEMNVSTLELGDSALYLCASSSRTGEGTQYFGPGTRLLVL.